Listed below are T cell receptor beta chains from one sample, sequenced in a study of CD8 T cells in Susac syndrome. One entry per CDR3 protein, called by TCRdb with MiXCR from the immunoSEQ multiplex PCR reads. Of 150,000 or so distinct CDR3 sequences in the sample, 85% to 95% are singletons; the top ten hold about 0.14%. Sequenced input: CD4+ T cells from PBMCs. The source is a human donor in good health. Each CDR3 is given with its conserved first and last residue. The D gene is left open where the match is weak. The listing skips clone size in some rows; elsewhere it reads once, few, many or a size class.

j_call d_call cdr3_length clone_size v_call cdr3_nt cdr3_aa
TRBJ2-2 NA 16 NA TRBV5-1 TGCGCCAGCAGCTTGGCCCCGGGGGTGGACACCGGGGAGCTGTTTTTT CASSLAPGVDTGELFF
TRBJ1-5 NA 15 NA TRBV30 TGTGCCTGGGCCCCTCCAGGTTATAGCAATCAGCCCCAGCATTTT CAWAPPGYSNQPQHF
TRBJ2-5 NA 15 NA TRBV5-1 TGCGCCAGCAGCTTCGGGGCCTCTATTGCGGAGACCCAGTACTTC CASSFGASIAETQYF
TRBJ2-1 TRBD2 16 NA TRBV3-1 TGTGCCAGCAGCCAAGGGGTAGCGGGGGGGCTTAATGAGCAGTTCTTC CASSQGVAGGLNEQFF
TRBJ2-7 NA 16 NA TRBV9 TGTGCCAGCAGCCTCTATGGGGGGCCGACGGGGGGCGAGCAGTACTTC CASSLYGGPTGGEQYF
TRBJ1-2 NA 14 NA TRBV18 TGTGCCAGCTCACCACAGGTAGTCAACTATGGCTACACCTTC CASSPQVVNYGYTF
TRBJ2-7 TRBD1 15 few TRBV20-1 TGCAGTGCTAGAGAAAGAGGGGGCCTGCCCTACGAGCAGTACTTC CSARERGGLPYEQYF
TRBJ2-5 TRBD1 13 NA TRBV29-1 TGCAGCGTTGCACAGGGGGCTGGTGAGACCCAGTACTTC CSVAQGAGETQYF
TRBJ2-5 TRBD1 13 few TRBV5-4 TGTGCCAGCAGCTTTACAGGGGAAGAGACCCAGTACTTC CASSFTGEETQYF
TRBJ2-5 NA 13 NA TRBV5-1 TGCGCCAGCGGGCGGGACTTTCAAGAGACCCAGTACTTC CASGRDFQETQYF
TRBJ2-4 NA 15 NA TRBV12-3/TRBV12-4 TGTGCCAGCAGGTCCGGGTCCGCGGCCAAAAACATTCAGTACTTC CASRSGSAAKNIQYF
TRBJ2-7 NA 13 NA TRBV19 TGTGCCAGTAGTATAGGCGGATTCTACGAGCAGTACTTC CASSIGGFYEQYF
TRBJ2-1 NA 14 NA TRBV12-3/TRBV12-4 TGTGCCAGCAGTCCCCATGAGACGGGGGCCGAGCAGTTCTTC CASSPHETGAEQFF
TRBJ2-1 NA 14 NA TRBV5-1 TGCGCCAGCAGCTTGCAGGGCGAACGGAATGAGCAGTTCTTC CASSLQGERNEQFF
TRBJ2-2 NA 14 NA TRBV30 TGTGCCTTAGCTAGGCTTACGAACACCGGGGAGCTGTTTTTT CALARLTNTGELFF
TRBJ2-3 NA 14 once TRBV9 TGTGCCAGCAGCGTTCTGACTAGAACAGATACGCAGTATTTT CASSVLTRTDTQYF
TRBJ2-3 TRBD2 15 NA TRBV19 TGTGCCAGTAGTAGGACTAGCGGATTCACAGATACGCAGTATTTT CASSRTSGFTDTQYF
TRBJ1-1 TRBD1 14 NA TRBV11-2 TGTGCCAGCAGCTCGGACAGGGGATGGGCTGAAGCTTTCTTT CASSSDRGWAEAFF
TRBJ1-1 NA 17 NA TRBV5-1 TGCGCCAGCAGCTTGGCCCGGGGGGGGAGCATGAACACTGAAGCTTTCTTT CASSLARGGSMNTEAFF
TRBJ1-2 TRBD1 12 NA TRBV3-1 TGTGCCAGCAGCCAGGGGACAGAAGGCTACACCTTC CASSQGTEGYTF
TRBJ2-7 NA 14 NA TRBV20-1 TGCAGTGCTAGCCCGGGGGCGAAAGAGGACGAGCAGTACTTC CSASPGAKEDEQYF
TRBJ1-5 TRBD1 15 NA TRBV12-3/TRBV12-4 TGTGCCAGCAGTTTTCCGGGACAGGGGTTTCAGCCCCAGCATTTT CASSFPGQGFQPQHF
TRBJ2-7 NA 15 once TRBV7-2 TGTGCCAGCAGCTTACCGGGGGCTGCGGCCTACGAGCAGTACTTC CASSLPGAAAYEQYF
TRBJ1-6 NA 14 NA TRBV19 TGTGCCAGTAGTATAGGGCAGCTTAATTCACCCCTCCACTTT CASSIGQLNSPLHF
TRBJ2-1 NA 15 NA TRBV15 TGTGCCACCAGCAGAGTAACAGGGAACTACAATGAGCAGTTCTTC CATSRVTGNYNEQFF
TRBJ1-2 TRBD1 16 NA TRBV12-3/TRBV12-4 TGTGCCAGCAGTTTCTGGCAGGGGGCGACACACTATGGCTACACCTTC CASSFWQGATHYGYTF
TRBJ1-1 TRBD1 14 NA TRBV20-1 TGCAGTTCATCATCCCCGAGGGGGCGTACTGAAGCTTTCTTT CSSSSPRGRTEAFF
TRBJ1-6 NA 15 NA TRBV9 TGTGCCAGCAGCCCCCGGCCAGGGGAAGATTCACCCCTCCACTTT CASSPRPGEDSPLHF
TRBJ2-3 NA 14 NA TRBV9 TGTGCCAGCAGCGCCCCAGCCGGGGTAGATACGCAGTATTTT CASSAPAGVDTQYF
TRBJ1-6 NA 13 NA TRBV19 TGTGCCAGTAGAGGCTCCTATAATTCACCCCTCCACTTT CASRGSYNSPLHF
TRBJ2-1 NA 13 NA TRBV6-9 TGTGCCAGCAGTCAACGACAGGACAATGAGCAGTTCTTC CASSQRQDNEQFF
TRBJ1-1 TRBD1 15 NA TRBV12-3/TRBV12-4 TGTGCCAGCAGTTTCTCAGGACAGGGAGGCACTGAAGCTTTCTTT CASSFSGQGGTEAFF
TRBJ1-1 NA 13 NA TRBV12-3/TRBV12-4 TGTGCCAGCAGAGAAGGGTCCCACACTGAAGCTTTCTTT CASREGSHTEAFF
TRBJ2-1 TRBD2 17 NA TRBV4-1 TGCGCCAGCAGCCAAGACCCTCTAGCGGGGGGTTACAATGAGCAGTTCTTC CASSQDPLAGGYNEQFF
TRBJ2-1 TRBD1 14 NA TRBV18 TGTGCCAGCTCACCAAGAACAGGGGGCAATGAGCAGTTCTTC CASSPRTGGNEQFF
TRBJ1-1 NA 13 NA TRBV29-1 TGCAGCGTTGTGCGTCAGGGGAACACTGAAGCTTTCTTT CSVVRQGNTEAFF
TRBJ2-7 NA 16 NA TRBV19 TGTGCCAGTAGACCGACCGAGGAGGTGCCGTGGGGCGAGCAGTACTTC CASRPTEEVPWGEQYF
TRBJ1-5 NA 12 NA TRBV15 TGTGCCACCAGCAGAGATCATCAGCCCCAGCTTTTT CATSRDHQPQLF
TRBJ1-1 NA 13 NA TRBV29-1 TGCAGCTCTGACAGCCTCCCAAACACTGAAGCTTTCTTT CSSDSLPNTEAFF
TRBJ2-1 NA 14 NA TRBV29-1 TGCAGCGTTTCTAAGGGTGGGTTGGGCAATGAGCAGTTCTTC CSVSKGGLGNEQFF
TRBJ2-7 NA 12 once TRBV12-2 TGTGCAAGTCGCCAATTCTCCTACGAGCAGTACTTC CASRQFSYEQYF
TRBJ2-2 NA 15 NA TRBV5-4 TGTGCCAGCAGCTTGGAGGGGAGGCCTACCGGGGAGCTGTTTTTT CASSLEGRPTGELFF
TRBJ2-5 TRBD2 14 NA TRBV20-1 TGCAGTGCTAGAGATTCGGGGGGGAGGGAGACCCAGTACTTC CSARDSGGRETQYF
TRBJ1-1 NA 13 NA TRBV2 TGTGCCAGCAGTGACCCCCCGGTGACTGAAGCTTTCTTT CASSDPPVTEAFF
TRBJ2-5 TRBD2 15 NA TRBV18 TGTGCCAGCTCCCAAGGACTAGCGAGTGGAGAGACCCAGTACTTC CASSQGLASGETQYF
TRBJ2-5 NA 14 NA TRBV24-1 TGTGCCACCAGGGAGGACACCCTCCAAGAGACCCAGTACTTC CATREDTLQETQYF